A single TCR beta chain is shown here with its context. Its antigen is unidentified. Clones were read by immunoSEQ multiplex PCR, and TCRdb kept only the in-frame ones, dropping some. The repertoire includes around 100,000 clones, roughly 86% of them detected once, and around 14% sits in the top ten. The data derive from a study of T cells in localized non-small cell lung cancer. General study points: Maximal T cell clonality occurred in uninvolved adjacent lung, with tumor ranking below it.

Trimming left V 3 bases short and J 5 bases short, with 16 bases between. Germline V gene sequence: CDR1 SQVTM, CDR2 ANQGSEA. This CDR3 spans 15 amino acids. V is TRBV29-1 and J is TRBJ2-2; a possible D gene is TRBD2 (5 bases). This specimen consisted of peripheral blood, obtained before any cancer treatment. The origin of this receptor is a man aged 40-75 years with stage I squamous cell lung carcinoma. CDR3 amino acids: CSVDRAAGGTGELFF. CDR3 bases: TGCAGCGTTGATAGGGCGGCGGGTGGGACCGGGGAGCTGTTTTTT.